One sample yielded the 18 T cell receptor beta chains listed below, sequenced in a study of human T cells and chemical hapten exposure. TCRdb ran MiXCR on the RACE reads and lists one entry per CDR3 protein. The sample records about 160,000 distinct CDR3 sequences, roughly 25% being singletons. Time point defined: patch test 3, about 24 weeks after DPC sensitization. Treatment indicated: therapeutic diphenylcyclopropenone sensitization with weekly scalp DPC. Sequenced material: whole blood, taken in connection with sensitization to the hapten diphenylcyclopropenone (DPC). Source of these receptors: a woman aged 18 to 35 with alopecia areata. Some clones in this sample may be carry-over from other donors' samples.

This clonotype was found a few times. V is TRBV9 and J is TRBJ1-2; 8 bases fit TRBD1. V shed 6 bases, J shed 8 bases, and the junction held 12 bases outside the gene matches. The CDR3 is 14 amino acids. CDR1 is SGDLS and CDR2 is YYNGEE in the germline V gene. CDR3 in amino acids: CASTRQGYGFGYTF. DNA for the CDR3: TGTGCCAGCACACGACAGGGGTACGGTTTCGGCTACACCTTC.

V gene TRBV29-1 combines with J gene TRBJ2-1; no clear D gene. The germline V and J ends were trimmed by 3 bases and 7 bases, with 13 bases remaining between them. CDR1 is SQVTM, CDR2 ANQGSEA, per germline. This CDR3 contains 13 residues. CDR3 loop: CSVDSAERNEQFF. The CDR3 DNA sequence: TGCAGCGTTGACTCGGCCGAGAGGAATGAGCAGTTCTTC.

The chain carries TRBV20-1 and TRBJ2-5, with D possibly TRBD2 on 6 matching bases. CDR3 length equals 13 residues. Trimming took 5 bases from V and 2 from J, leaving 12 bases between them. Germline V CDR1 and CDR2: DFQATT, SNEGSKA (reference sequence). The chain's CDR3 is CSAVAGFQETQYF. DNA of the CDR3: TGCAGTGCTGTTGCGGGGTTTCAAGAGACCCAGTACTTC.

This clonotype has at least ten counts. The genes are TRBV9 and TRBJ2-3; D uncertain. Germline V gene data show CDR1 as SGDLS and CDR2 as YYNGEE. V lost 1 base and J 2 bases, leaving 2 bases between the germline ends. The CDR3 runs to 12 residues. The CDR3 sequence: CASSVNTDTQYF. The DNA of the CDR3 is TGTGCCAGCAGCGTAAACACAGATACGCAGTATTTT.

There are a few counts of this clonotype. The gene calls are TRBV24-1 and TRBJ2-3; D may be TRBD2 (5 bases). Deletions cut 9 bases from V and 8 bases from J, with 17 bases between. CDR1 and CDR2 (germline): KGHDR, SFDVKD. The length of the CDR3 is 13 residues. CDR3 in DNA: TGTGCCACCGCGCAGAGACTACGTCTTACGCAGTATTTT. It is translated as CATAQRLRLTQYF.

The table lists this clonotype with a count of one. The chain links TRBV7-2 to TRBJ2-1; 7 bases agree with TRBD1. CDR3 size: 17 residues. Germline CDR1 SGHTA, CDR2 FQGNSA. After removal of 0 bases from V and 8 bases from J, the junction contained 13 bases not matched to a gene. CDR3 nucleotides: TGTGCCAGCAGCTTAGCTATTGAGAGGGGGCCCCGGGATGAGCAGTTCTTC. Protein: CASSLAIERGPRDEQFF.

The chain has TRBV6-4 and TRBJ2-1; D possibly corresponds to TRBD1 (6 bases). This CDR3 comprises 15 residues. In germline, CDR1 is MRHNA, CDR2 SNTAGT. V was clipped by 2 bases and J by 0 bases, with 8 bases between them. Here the CDR3 DNA reads TGTGCCAGCAGTGACGACAGGAGCTCCTACAATGAGCAGTTCTTC. As protein: CASSDDRSSYNEQFF.

This clonotype was seen only a few times. This sequence joins TRBV4-1 and TRBJ2-1; TRBD1 or TRBD2 may be the D gene (5 bases each). Trimming removed 1 base from V and 1 base from J, with 14 bases in between. Germline CDR1 and CDR2: MGHRA and YSYEKL. The CDR3 spans 17 residues. The CDR3 DNA follows: TGCGCCAGCAGCCAAGGAGGGACGGGCCTATCCTACAATGAGCAGTTCTTC. This gives the protein CASSQGGTGLSYNEQFF.

The V and J genes are TRBV6-2 or TRBV6-3 and TRBJ2-7; tentative D call: TRBD1 (5 bases). Trimming pared 8 bases from V and 5 bases from J, leaving 10 bases between. Looked up from germline, CDR1 is MNHEY and CDR2 is SVGEGT. The CDR3 has 11 residues. The CDR3 nucleotides read TGTGCCAGCGGGCAGGGCCACGAGCAGTACTTC. Translation: CASGQGHEQYF.

The chain carries TRBV3-1 and TRBJ1-1, with 8 bases lining up with TRBD1. Trimming removed 3 bases from V and 8 bases from J; junction bases left unmatched: 14. Germline V gives CDR1 LGHDT, CDR2 YNNKEL (reference sequence). The CDR3 is 16 residues long. This CDR3 reads CASSQIVSGGPEEAFF. CDR3 bases: TGTGCCAGCAGCCAGATTGTATCAGGGGGCCCTGAAGAAGCTTTCTTT. Full variable domain (rest looked up from reference TRBV3-1 and TRBJ1-1): DTAVSQTPKYLVTQMGNDKSIKCEQNLGHDTMYWYKQDSKKFLKIMFSYNNKELIINETVPNRFSPKSPDKAHLNLHINSLELGDSAVYFCASSQIVSGGPEEAFFGQGTRLTVV.

The rearrangement joins TRBV2 to TRBJ2-3; 10 nucleotides line up with TRBD2. The junction had 6 bases not matched to a gene; V was cut back by 2 bases and J by 4 bases. This CDR3 is built from 16 residues. Germline V gene data show CDR1 as SNHLY and CDR2 as FYNNEI. CDR3 DNA sequence: TGTGCCAGCAGTGAAACCCTAGCGGGAGTGTCAGATACGCAGTATTTT. Translating gives CASSETLAGVSDTQYF. Supplemented by reference TRBV2 and TRBJ2-3, the full variable domain reads EPEVTQTPSHQVTQMGQEVILRCVPISNHLYFYWYRQILGQKVEFLVSFYNNEISEKSEIFDDQFSVERPDGSNFTLKIRSTKLEDSAMYFCASSETLAGVSDTQYFGPGTRLTVL.

The chain joins TRBV20-1 to TRBJ2-1, with D perhaps TRBD2 (7 bases). Germline CDR1 is DFQATT and CDR2 is SNEGSKA (reference sequence). The CDR3 covers 13 residues. CDR3 in DNA: TGCAGCGTGGATGCGGGGGCCCTCAATGAGCAGTTCTTC. It is translated as CSVDAGALNEQFF.

This clonotype was seen more than once but under ten times. V and J are TRBV5-1 and TRBJ2-1; 11 bases map to TRBD2. Germline V gene lookup returns CDR1 SGHRS and CDR2 YFSETQ. Trimming removed 4 bases from V and 6 bases from J; junction bases left unmatched: 9. The CDR3 loop spans 16 amino acids. CDR3 residues: CASSRLAGGPVNEQFF. CDR3 DNA sequence: TGCGCCAGCAGCCGCTTAGCGGGAGGGCCCGTCAATGAGCAGTTCTTC.

In this sample, this clonotype turned up a few times. The V gene is TRBV12-3 or TRBV12-4, the J gene TRBJ1-5; the D is unclear. CDR3 length equals 15 residues. Between the trimmed V and J ends, which lost 5 bases and 2 bases, there was a span of 13 bases. CDR3 residues: CASSPNPERNQPQHF. The CDR3 DNA is TGTGCCAGCAGTCCCAATCCTGAGCGCAATCAGCCCCAGCATTTT.

There are a few counts of this clonotype. This sequence joins TRBV5-4 and TRBJ2-3, with 7 bases matching TRBD1. The germline gives CDR1 SGHNT, CDR2 YYREEE (reference sequence). V trimming: 4 bases; J trimming: 4 bases; junction bases outside the gene matches: 6. This CDR3 comprises 14 residues. CDR3 loop: CASSLRQGSDTQYF. The CDR3 DNA reads TGTGCCAGCAGCCTCCGACAGGGATCAGATACGCAGTATTTT.

This clonotype showed up just a few times. The J gene is TRBJ1-4, the V gene TRBV4-3; 7 bases fit TRBD1. CDR1 LGHNA and CDR2 YSLEER come from the germline V gene. J lost 0 bases, V lost 4 bases, and 14 bases had no gene match. This CDR3 has 19 residues. The CDR3 here is CASSRSPFTGAATNEKLFF. The CDR3 DNA sequence: TGCGCCAGCAGCCGAAGCCCTTTTACAGGGGCAGCAACTAATGAAAAACTGTTTTTT.

The rearrangement links TRBV18 to TRBJ2-1; D possibly corresponds to TRBD2 (6 bases). V dropped 0 bases and J dropped 6 bases, with 15 bases sitting between them. This CDR3 comprises 16 residues. CDR1 is KGHSH and CDR2 is LQKENI in the germline V gene. The CDR3 coding sequence is TGTGCCAGCTCACCACCAGGGAGGACCGAGAGCAATGAGCAGTTCTTC. Protein: CASSPPGRTESNEQFF.

In its sample, this clonotype was seen a few times. The chain joins TRBV9 to TRBJ2-3, with D uncertain. The CDR3 runs 16 residues. V shed 0 bases and J shed 2 bases, with 13 bases lying between them. Germline V gene lookup returns CDR1 SGDLS and CDR2 YYNGEE. The CDR3 here is CASSVGVGNPTDTQYF. DNA of the CDR3: TGTGCCAGCAGCGTAGGGGTGGGGAACCCCACAGATACGCAGTATTTT.